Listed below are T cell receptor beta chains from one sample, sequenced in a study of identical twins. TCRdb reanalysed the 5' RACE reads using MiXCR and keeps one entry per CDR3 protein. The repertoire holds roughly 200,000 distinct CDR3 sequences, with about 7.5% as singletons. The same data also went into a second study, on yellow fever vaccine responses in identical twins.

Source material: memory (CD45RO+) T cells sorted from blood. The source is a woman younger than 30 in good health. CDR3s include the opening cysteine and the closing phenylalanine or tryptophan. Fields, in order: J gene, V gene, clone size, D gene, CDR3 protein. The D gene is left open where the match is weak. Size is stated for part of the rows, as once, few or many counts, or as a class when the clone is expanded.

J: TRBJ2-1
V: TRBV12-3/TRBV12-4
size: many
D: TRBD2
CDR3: CASSSSGGDSYNEQFF

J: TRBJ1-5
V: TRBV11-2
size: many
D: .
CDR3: CASSLDRLQPQHF

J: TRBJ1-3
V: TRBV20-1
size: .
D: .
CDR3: CSAPGAPGNTIYF

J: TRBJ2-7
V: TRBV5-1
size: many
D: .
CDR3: CASSLIAQGGEQYF

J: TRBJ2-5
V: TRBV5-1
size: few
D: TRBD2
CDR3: CASSTGTSGAAETQYF

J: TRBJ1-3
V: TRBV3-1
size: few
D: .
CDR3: CASSRTSGNTIYF

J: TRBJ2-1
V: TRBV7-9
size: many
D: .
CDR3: CASSFGINEQFF

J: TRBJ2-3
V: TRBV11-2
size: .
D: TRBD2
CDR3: CASSVASGSSPDTQYF

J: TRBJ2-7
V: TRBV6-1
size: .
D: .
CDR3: CASSPRRGGGSSYEQYF

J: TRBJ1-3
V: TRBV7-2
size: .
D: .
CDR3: CASSLSGNTIYF

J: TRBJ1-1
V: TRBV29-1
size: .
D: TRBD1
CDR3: CSAFAPTGQANTEAFF

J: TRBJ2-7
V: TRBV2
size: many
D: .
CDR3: CASSEGWTDDEQYF

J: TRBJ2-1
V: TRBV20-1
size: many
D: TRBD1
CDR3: CSASKGAESNEQFF

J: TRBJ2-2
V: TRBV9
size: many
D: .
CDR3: CASSAPGELFF

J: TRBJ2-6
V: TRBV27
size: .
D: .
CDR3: CASSLDQGYAGANVLTF

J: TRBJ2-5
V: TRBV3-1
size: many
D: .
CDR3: CASSRETTRSETQYF

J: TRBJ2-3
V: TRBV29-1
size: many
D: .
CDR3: CSVEGRSSTDTQYF

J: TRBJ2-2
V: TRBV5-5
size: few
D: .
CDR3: CASSIGDTGELFF

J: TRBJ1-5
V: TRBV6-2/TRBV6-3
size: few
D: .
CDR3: CASSRKGQPQHF

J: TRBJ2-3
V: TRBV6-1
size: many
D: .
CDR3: CASSPRWSTDTQYF

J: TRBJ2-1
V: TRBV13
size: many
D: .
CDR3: CASSRLGTYNEQFF

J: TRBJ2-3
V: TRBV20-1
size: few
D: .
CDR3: CSASPRERITADTQYF

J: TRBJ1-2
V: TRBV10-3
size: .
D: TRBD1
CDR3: CAISERGQGYGYTF

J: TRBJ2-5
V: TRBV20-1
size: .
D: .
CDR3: CSARRDREETQYF

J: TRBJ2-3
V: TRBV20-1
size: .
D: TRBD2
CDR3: CSAPTSGVSTDTQYF

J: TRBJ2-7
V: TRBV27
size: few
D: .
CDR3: CASSLFHFGSSYEQYF

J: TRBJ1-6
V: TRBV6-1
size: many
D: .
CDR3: CASSESTGPAPNSPLHF

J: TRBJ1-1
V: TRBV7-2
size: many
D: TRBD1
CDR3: CASGQGNTEAFF

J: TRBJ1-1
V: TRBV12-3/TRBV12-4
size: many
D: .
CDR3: CASSLEVNTEAFF

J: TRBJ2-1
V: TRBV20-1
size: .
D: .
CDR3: CSARTVPSSYNEQFF

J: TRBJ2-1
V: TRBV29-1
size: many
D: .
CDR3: CSVRVNEQFF

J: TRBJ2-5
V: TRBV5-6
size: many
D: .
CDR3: CASSSERDRYQETQYF

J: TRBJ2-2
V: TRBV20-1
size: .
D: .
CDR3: CSVKVPGRDTGELFF

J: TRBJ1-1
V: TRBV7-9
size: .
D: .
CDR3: CASSLAWVTFF

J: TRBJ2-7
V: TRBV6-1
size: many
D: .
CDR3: CASSHSGTAGVPYEQYF

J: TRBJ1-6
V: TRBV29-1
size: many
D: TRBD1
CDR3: CSVRSGTGQSPLHF

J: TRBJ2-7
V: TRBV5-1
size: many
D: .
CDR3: CASRSDRAYEQYF

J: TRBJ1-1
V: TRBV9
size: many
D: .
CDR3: CASSVEQGTEAFF

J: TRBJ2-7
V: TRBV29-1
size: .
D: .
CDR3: CSAESDGYEQYF

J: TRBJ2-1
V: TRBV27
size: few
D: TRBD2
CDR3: CASSYLPLYLADNEQFF

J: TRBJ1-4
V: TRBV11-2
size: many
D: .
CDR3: CASSLFVGQSNEKLFF

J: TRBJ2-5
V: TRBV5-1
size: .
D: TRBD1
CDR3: CASSLARGTGDQETQYF

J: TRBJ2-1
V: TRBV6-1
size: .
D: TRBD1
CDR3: CASRKTGSAYNEQFF

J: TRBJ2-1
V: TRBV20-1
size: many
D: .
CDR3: CSVPGLQSNEQFF

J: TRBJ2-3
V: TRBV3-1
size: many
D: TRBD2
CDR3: CASSRDGSGGADTQYF

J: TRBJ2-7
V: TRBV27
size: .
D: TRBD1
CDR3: CASRRQGARYEQYF

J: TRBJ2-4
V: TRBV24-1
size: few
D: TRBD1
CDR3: CATSDPDRPGTENVQYF

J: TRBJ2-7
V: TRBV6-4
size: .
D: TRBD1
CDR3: CARITGTGAYEQYF

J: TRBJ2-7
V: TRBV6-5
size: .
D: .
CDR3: CASSYSWQGSEQYF

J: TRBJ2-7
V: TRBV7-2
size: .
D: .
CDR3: CASSLSSLNYEQYF